The 32 T cell receptor beta chains given below trace back to one sample, sequenced in a study of low-dose radiotherapy and immunotherapy resistance in tumors. Specified time point: before trial treatment. Priming of first-strand cDNA relied on TRAV- and TRBV-specific primers (covering alpha and beta chains). Amplification, which lasted 20 PCR cycles, used a constant-region primer and V-primer adapter to amplify TCRs. TCRdb analysed the reads with MiXCR anew, one entry per CDR3 protein. The sample shows tens of thousands of distinct CDR3 sequences, roughly a sixth of them seen only once. This material consisted of PBMCs, taken before treatment. The receptors shown here come from a male donor with prostate cancer.

This clonotype was seen many times. The chain employs TRBV29-1 and TRBJ1-2; no definite D call. The V gene's germline CDR1 is SQVTM and CDR2 ANQGSEA. Between the trimmed V and J ends, which lost 3 bases and 5 bases, there was a span of 13 bases. This CDR3 has 13 residues. The CDR3 protein is CSVEMGGPYGYTF. The CDR3 region has the DNA TGCAGCGTTGAGATGGGCGGGCCTTATGGCTACACCTTC.

This clonotype was found many times. The chain couples TRBV27 to TRBJ2-3; 12 bases are shared with TRBD2. Germline CDR1 reads MNHEY; CDR2 reads SMNVEV (reference sequence). This CDR3 region has 15 residues. V dropped 2 bases and J dropped 4; count of bases not matched to a gene: 1. This CDR3 is CASSLRLAGADTQYF. The CDR3, as DNA: TGTGCCAGCAGTTTAAGACTAGCGGGGGCAGATACGCAGTATTTT.

This clonotype was recorded at least ten times. This sequence joins TRBV4-2 and TRBJ2-5, with D perhaps TRBD1 or TRBD2 (6 bases each). This CDR3 contains 15 residues. Per germline, CDR1 LGHNA and CDR2 YNFKEQ. Trimming removed 2 bases from V and 4 bases from J, with 14 bases in between. CDR3 protein: CASSQRGPQGETQYF. Here the CDR3 DNA reads TGTGCCAGCAGCCAACGGGGGCCTCAGGGAGAGACCCAGTACTTC.

This clonotype has at least ten counts. V is TRBV6-2 or TRBV6-3 and J is TRBJ1-5; TRBD1 agrees at 9 bases. This CDR3 comprises 16 residues. CDR1 MNHEY and CDR2 SVGEGT come from the germline V gene. After removal of 7 bases from V and 0 bases from J, the junction contained 7 bases not matched to a gene. CDR3 sequence (DNA): TGTGCCAGCACCGGGACAGGGCGGTATAGCAATCAGCCCCAGCATTTT. Translating it yields CASTGTGRYSNQPQHF.

As regards this clonotype: Because the CDR3's place on the DNA is in doubt, the DNA is left out and the CDR3 is given as listed by TCRdb. The chain uses TRBV14 and TRBJ2-2; whether TRBD1, the table's D call, matches the DNA was not checked. Ends included, the CDR3 has 16 residues. Germline V gene sequence: CDR1 SGHDN, CDR2 FVKESK. The chain's CDR3 is CASSRGQGNAGELFFF.

This clonotype came up many times. The V gene is TRBV9, the J gene TRBJ1-6; weak D call: TRBD1 (6 bases). V was trimmed by 3 bases and J by 6 bases, leaving 19 bases between them. In germline, CDR1 is SGDLS, CDR2 YYNGEE. There are 17 residues in the CDR3. CDR3 sequence: CASSEADGTSVNSPLHF. For the CDR3, the DNA is TGTGCCAGCAGCGAGGCCGATGGGACATCAGTTAATTCACCCCTCCACTTT.

This clonotype was seen ten or more times. The CDR3 protein is CASSTTGGQPQHF. Written as DNA, the CDR3 is TGTGCCAGCAGTACAACAGGGGGTCAGCCCCAGCATTTT. This sequence joins TRBV6-6 and TRBJ1-5, with 8 bases identical to TRBD1. The germline V gene has CDR1 MNHNY and CDR2 SVGAGI (reference sequence). This CDR3 spans 13 amino acids. V shed 5 bases, J shed 6 bases, and the junction held 3 bases outside the gene matches.

The J gene is TRBJ2-3, the V gene TRBV24-1; 9 nucleotides agree with TRBD2. The CDR3 is made up of 16 amino acids. Germline V CDR1 and CDR2: KGHDR, SFDVKD. V dropped 6 bases and J dropped 5; count of bases not matched to a gene: 11. CDR3 sequence reads: CATSHPSGGFEDTQYF. The CDR3 nucleotides read TGTGCCACCAGTCATCCCAGCGGGGGGTTTGAAGATACGCAGTATTTT.

This clonotype was observed at least ten times. The chain employs TRBV20-1 and TRBJ2-5; 12 positions match TRBD1. CDR1 is DFQATT and CDR2 is SNEGSKA in the germline V gene (reference sequence). The trim removed 3 bases at V and 3 bases at J, leaving 2 bases unmatched. This CDR3 has 14 amino acids. The CDR3 coding sequence is TGCAGTGCTAGGGGACAGGGGGCTGAAGAGACCCAGTACTTC. Translating it yields CSARGQGAEETQYF.

This clonotype was counted many times. V usage is TRBV9 and J usage is TRBJ2-5; D might be TRBD2 (5 bases). Germline V gives CDR1 SGDLS, CDR2 YYNGEE. V dropped 4 bases and J dropped 2 bases, with 9 bases sitting between them. This CDR3 contains 13 residues. CDR3 nucleotide sequence: TGTGCCAGCAGCTCATCGGGACAAGAGACCCAGTACTTC. Its protein is CASSSSGQETQYF.

Ten or more counts support this clonotype. The CDR3 reads CASSVDEGTSGDNEQFF. Written as DNA, the CDR3 is TGTGCCAGCAGCGTAGACGAGGGGACTAGCGGGGACAATGAGCAGTTCTTC. The gene calls are TRBV9 and TRBJ2-1; 13 bases are shared with TRBD2. After removal of 0 bases from V and 5 bases from J, the junction contained 5 bases not matched to a gene. Germline CDR1 is SGDLS and CDR2 is YYNGEE. CDR3 size: 17 residues.

V is TRBV28 and J is TRBJ1-1; 7 positions match TRBD1. The junction had 8 bases not matched to a gene; V was cut back by 3 bases and J by 4 bases. The CDR3 length is 15 residues. Germline CDR1 reads MDHEN; CDR2 reads SYDVKM. CDR3 DNA sequence: TGTGCCAGCAGTTTGCGGCACCGACAGGGCACTGAAGCTTTCTTT. Its translation is CASSLRHRQGTEAFF.

The chain recombines TRBV7-6 with TRBJ2-2; possibly TRBD2 for D (5 bases). The CDR3 is made up of 17 amino acids. CDR1 is SGHVS and CDR2 is FNYEAQ in the germline V gene. The ends were cut back, 2 bases at V and 3 bases at J, with 16 bases in the middle. As DNA, the CDR3 is TGTGCCAGCAGCTTAATGGGGAGCGGCCGGGACACCGGGGAGCTGTTTTTT. Amino acids: CASSLMGSGRDTGELFF.

This clonotype has a count of ten or more. The V and J genes are TRBV6-5 and TRBJ1-5; D remains unclear. The V end was cut by 6 bases, the J end by 2 bases, with 14 bases between. Per germline, CDR1 MNHEY and CDR2 SVGAGI. The CDR3 has 15 residues. Written as DNA, the CDR3 is TGTGCCAGCAGCTATTCAGGAGACGGCAATCAGCCCCAGCATTTT. It specifies CASSYSGDGNQPQHF.

In its sample, this clonotype was seen many times. The rearrangement links TRBV6-4 to TRBJ2-1; D call uncertain. The CDR3 loop spans 14 amino acids. The germline V and J ends were trimmed by 0 bases and 6 bases, with 9 bases remaining between them. Per the germline V gene, CDR1 is MRHNA and CDR2 is SNTAGT. The CDR3 region is CASSDSEHPNEQFF. The DNA for the CDR3 is TGTGCCAGCAGTGACTCTGAGCACCCCAATGAGCAGTTCTTC.

The chain uses TRBV7-2 and TRBJ2-7; 11 nucleotides agree with TRBD1. This CDR3 is built from 14 residues. Germline CDR1 SGHTA, CDR2 FQGNSA. Germline trimming cut 4 bases from V and 3 bases from J; bases unmatched to any gene: 2. The CDR3 nucleotides are TGTGCCAGCAGCTGGGACAGGGGGTTCTACGAGCAGTACTTC. This encodes CASSWDRGFYEQYF.

In its sample, this clonotype was seen a few times. V usage is TRBV6-6 and J usage is TRBJ1-1, with D possibly TRBD1 on 6 matching bases. With 6 bases removed from V and 11 bases from J, the gap between germline ends came to 16 bases. Germline loops: CDR1 MNHNY, CDR2 SVGAGI (reference sequence). The length of the CDR3 is 12 residues. The CDR3 DNA follows: TGTGCCAGCAGCCCCACAGGGTTAGAGGCTTTCTTT. This gives the protein CASSPTGLEAFF.

This clonotype has a count of ten or more. The rearrangement uses TRBV27 and TRBJ2-2; no definite D call. CDR1 and CDR2 (germline): MNHEY, SMNVEV (reference sequence). The CDR3 extends over 17 amino acids. V lost 3 bases and J 3 bases, leaving 17 bases between the germline ends. The CDR3 sequence is CASSFYPIDSDTGELFF. CDR3 bases: TGTGCCAGCAGTTTCTACCCTATTGACTCCGACACCGGGGAGCTGTTTTTT.

This clonotype was counted between two and nine times. In nucleotides, the CDR3 is TGTGCCAGCAGCGCTAACACTGAAGCTTTCTTT. It codes for CASSANTEAFF. V gene TRBV7-8 combines with J gene TRBJ1-1; D remains unclear. The germline V and J ends were trimmed by 5 bases and 2 bases, with 3 bases remaining between them. Germline CDR1 and CDR2: SGHVS and FQNEAQ. The CDR3 runs 11 residues.

This clonotype was observed a few times. The chain has TRBV3-1 and TRBJ2-7; no clear D gene. CDR1 is LGHDT and CDR2 is YNNKEL in the germline V gene (reference sequence). Between the trimmed V and J ends, which lost 4 bases and 3 bases, there was a span of 7 bases. The CDR3 contains 12 residues. CDR3 sequence (DNA): TGTGCCAGCAGCCGGGAACTCTACGAGCAGTACTTC. This gives the protein CASSRELYEQYF.

This clonotype was seen a few times. The rearrangement links TRBV19 to TRBJ2-3, with TRBD2 identical over 9 bases. The CDR3 runs 16 residues. Germline V gives CDR1 LNHDA, CDR2 SQIVND (reference sequence). V was pared by 3 bases and J by 3 bases, with 7 bases of the junction left unmatched. The CDR3 DNA follows: TGTGCCAGTAGTATTGTAGCGGGGGCCCGGACAGATACGCAGTATTTT. Translated: CASSIVAGARTDTQYF.

The rearrangement uses TRBV12-3 or TRBV12-4 and TRBJ1-2; D remains ambiguous. The CDR3 runs to 11 residues. Trimming removed 3 bases at V and 8 bases at J, with 7 bases between. The CDR3 DNA is TGTGCCAGCAGTTTCGGGAGGGGCTACACCTTC. The encoded protein is CASSFGRGYTF.

As concerns this clonotype: Compared with germline, one end of the junction differs, possibly owing to a read error. The chain couples TRBV5-1 to TRBJ2-1; D call uncertain. The CDR3 sequence is 13 residues long. CDR1 and CDR2 (germline): SGHRS, YFSETQ. As DNA, the CDR3 is TGCGCTAGCAGCCCACCTCTAGTGAATCAGCAGTTCTTC. It codes for CASSPPLVNQQFF. The whole variable domain, filled in from reference TRBV5-1 and TRBJ2-1, reads KAGVTQTPRYLIKTRGQQVTLSCSPISGHRSVSWYQQTPGQGLQFLFEYFSETQRNKGNFPGRFSGRQFSNSRSEMNVSTLELGDSALYLCASSPPLVNQQFFGPGTRLTVL.

At least ten counts were recorded for this clonotype. The V and J genes are TRBV10-3 and TRBJ2-5; 10 positions match TRBD1. With 5 bases clipped from V and 5 bases from J, the junction kept 8 bases outside the gene matches. CDR1 ENHRY and CDR2 SYGVKD come from the germline V gene. CDR3 length: 15 residues. As DNA, the CDR3 is TGTGCCATCAGTAAGACAGGGGGCGGGTACGAGACCCAGTACTTC. Amino acid sequence: CAISKTGGGYETQYF.

This clonotype has a count of ten or more. This rearrangement joins TRBV20-1 to TRBJ1-5; 8 bases line up with TRBD1. In germline, CDR1 is DFQATT, CDR2 SNEGSKA (reference sequence). The CDR3 length is 15 residues. V lost 5 bases, J lost 7 bases, and 13 bases stayed unmatched. The CDR3 protein is CSAHNSGTGRQPQHF. In nucleotides, the CDR3 is TGCAGTGCTCATAACTCCGGGACAGGCCGCCAGCCCCAGCATTTT.

The table lists this clonotype with many counts. The genes are TRBV5-6 and TRBJ2-5; 7 bases are a match to TRBD1. V was pared by 7 bases and J by 4 bases, with 7 bases of the junction left unmatched. The CDR3 runs to 13 residues. CDR1 SGHDT and CDR2 YYEEEE come from the germline V gene. The CDR3 bases are TGTGCCAGCTACAGGGGACGGGGAGAGACCCAGTACTTC. Translation: CASYRGRGETQYF.

The V gene is TRBV3-1, the J gene TRBJ2-3; D is unresolved. The ends were cut back, 4 bases at V and 4 bases at J, with 3 bases in the middle. The length of the CDR3 is 11 residues. Germline CDR1 and CDR2: LGHDT and YNNKEL (reference sequence). The CDR3 reads CASSRPDTQYF. The CDR3 nucleotides read TGTGCCAGCAGCCGGCCAGATACGCAGTATTTT.

The genes are TRBV10-3 and TRBJ2-3; 12 nucleotides align to TRBD2. The germline V gene encodes CDR1 ENHRY and CDR2 SYGVKD. CDR3 length equals 18 residues. With V trimmed by 5 bases and J by 0 bases, 9 bases remained unmatched. CDR3 region: CAISQGLAGKTSTDTQYF. The CDR3 DNA reads TGTGCCATCAGTCAGGGACTAGCGGGTAAAACAAGCACAGATACGCAGTATTTT.

The chain combines TRBV13 with TRBJ1-2, with D possibly TRBD1 on 5 matching bases. V lost 4 bases and J 2 bases, leaving 17 bases between the germline ends. CDR3 length: 16 residues. Germline V gives CDR1 PRHDT, CDR2 FYEKMQ (reference sequence). CDR3 DNA: TGTGCCAGCAGCTCCCAAGGCCCCGAGGGGAACTATGGCTACACCTTC. Protein: CASSSQGPEGNYGYTF.

The chain links TRBV5-6 to TRBJ2-1; D perhaps matches TRBD2 (5 bases). The germline V and J ends were trimmed by 6 bases and 9 bases, with 10 bases remaining between them. Germline CDR1 SGHDT, CDR2 YYEEEE. This CDR3 is 11 amino acids long. DNA for the CDR3: TGTGCCAGCAACCTGGAGGTTGAGCAGTTCTTC. It yields the protein CASNLEVEQFF.

In regard to this clonotype: A single base is all that separates this from a far larger clone, so a read error is likely. The chain recombines TRBV11-2 with TRBJ2-1, with TRBD1 matching over 10 bases. There are 14 residues in the CDR3. Germline lookup yields CDR1 SGHAT and CDR2 FQNNGV. The V and J ends lost 5 bases and 10 bases, in that order; junction bases with no gene match: 8. CDR3 sequence (DNA): TGTGCCAGCAGCGTTGGGACAGGGGACTACGAGCAGTTCTTC. Translation gives CASSVGTGDYEQFF.

This clonotype came up a few times. The chain couples TRBV27 to TRBJ2-7; a weak D match, TRBD2 (6 bases). The CDR3 consists of 15 residues. With 7 bases removed from V and 6 bases from J, the gap between germline ends came to 22 bases. Germline CDR1 MNHEY, CDR2 SMNVEV (reference sequence). CDR3: CASTPTPGLASEQYF. The CDR3 DNA reads as TGTGCCAGCACCCCAACACCGGGACTGGCATCCGAGCAGTACTTC.